This TCR beta chain was captured in a study of T cell responses to AZD1222 COVID-19 vaccine. V was clipped by 6 bases and J by 7 bases, with 16 bases between them. The CDR3 contains 14 residues. Germline CDR1 reads SEHNR; CDR2 reads FQNEAQ (reference sequence). The data were produced by immunoSEQ multiplex PCR, yet TCRdb's version contains in-frame clones alone and is incomplete. The repertoire holds around 160,000 clones, with 89% as singletons. This clone appeared once. This material consisted of peripheral blood, taken on day 0 of AZD1222 vaccination. The clonotype was recovered from an adult in good health. The chain uses TRBV7-9 and TRBJ2-1, with unresolved D. The CDR3 reads CASRKSVSANEQFF. In nucleotides, the CDR3 is TGTGCCAGCAGAAAAAGTGTCTCTGCGAATGAGCAGTTCTTC.